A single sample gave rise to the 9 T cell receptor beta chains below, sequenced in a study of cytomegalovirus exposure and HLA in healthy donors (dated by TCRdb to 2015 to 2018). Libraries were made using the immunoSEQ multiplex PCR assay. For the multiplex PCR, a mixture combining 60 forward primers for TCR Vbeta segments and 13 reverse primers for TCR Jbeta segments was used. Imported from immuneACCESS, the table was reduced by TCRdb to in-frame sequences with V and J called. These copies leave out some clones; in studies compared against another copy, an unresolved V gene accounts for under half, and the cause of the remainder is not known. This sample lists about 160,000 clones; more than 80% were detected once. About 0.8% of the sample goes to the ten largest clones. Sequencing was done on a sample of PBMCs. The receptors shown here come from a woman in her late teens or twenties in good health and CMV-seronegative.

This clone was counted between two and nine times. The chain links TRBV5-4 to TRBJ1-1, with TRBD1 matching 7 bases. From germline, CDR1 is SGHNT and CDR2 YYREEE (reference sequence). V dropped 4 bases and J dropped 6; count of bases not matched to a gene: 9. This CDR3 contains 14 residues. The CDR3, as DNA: TGTGCCAGCAGCCCGGGACAGTCGAGCGCTGAAGCTTTCTTT. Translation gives CASSPGQSSAEAFF.

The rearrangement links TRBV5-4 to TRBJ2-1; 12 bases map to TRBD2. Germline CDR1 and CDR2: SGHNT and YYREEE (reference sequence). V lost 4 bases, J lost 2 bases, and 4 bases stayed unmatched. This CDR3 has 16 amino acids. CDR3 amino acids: CASSVGLAGTYNEQFF. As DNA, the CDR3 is TGTGCCAGCAGCGTAGGACTAGCGGGAACCTACAATGAGCAGTTCTTC.

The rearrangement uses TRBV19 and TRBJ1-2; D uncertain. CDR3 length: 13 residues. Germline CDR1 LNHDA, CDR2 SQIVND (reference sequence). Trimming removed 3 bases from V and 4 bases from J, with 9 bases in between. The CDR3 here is CASSIGGSYGYTF. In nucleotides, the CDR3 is TGTGCCAGTAGTATTGGCGGGTCCTATGGCTACACCTTC.

The CDR3 spells CASSEESGGVREQYF. The CDR3 DNA follows: TGTGCCAGCAGTGAAGAATCCGGGGGTGTGCGCGAGCAGTACTTC. The chain joins TRBV6-1 to TRBJ2-7, with a weak D call TRBD2 (6 bases). The CDR3 has 15 amino acids. V shed 1 base and J shed 6 bases, with 16 bases lying between them. Germline assignment: CDR1 MNHNS and CDR2 SASEGT.

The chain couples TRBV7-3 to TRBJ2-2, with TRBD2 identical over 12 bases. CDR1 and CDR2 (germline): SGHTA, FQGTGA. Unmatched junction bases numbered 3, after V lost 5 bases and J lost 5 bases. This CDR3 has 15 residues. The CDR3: CASSLGTSGTGELFF. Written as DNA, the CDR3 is TGTGCCAGCAGCCTCGGGACTAGCGGGACCGGGGAGCTGTTTTTT. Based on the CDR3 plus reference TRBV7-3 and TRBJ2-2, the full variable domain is GAGVSQTPSNKVTEKGKYVELRCDPISGHTALYWYRQSLGQGPEFLIYFQGTGAADDSGLPNDRFFAVRPEGSVSTLKIQRTERGDSAVYLCASSLGTSGTGELFFGEGSRLTVL.

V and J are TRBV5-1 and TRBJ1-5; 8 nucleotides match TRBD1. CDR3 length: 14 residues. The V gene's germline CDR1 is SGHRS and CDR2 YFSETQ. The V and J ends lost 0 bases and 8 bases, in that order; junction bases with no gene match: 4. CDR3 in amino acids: CASSLGTGFEPQHF. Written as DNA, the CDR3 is TGCGCCAGCAGCTTGGGGACAGGGTTTGAGCCCCAGCATTTT. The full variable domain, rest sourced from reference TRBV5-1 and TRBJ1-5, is KAGVTQTPRYLIKTRGQQVTLSCSPISGHRSVSWYQQTPGQGLQFLFEYFSETQRNKGNFPGRFSGRQFSNSRSEMNVSTLELGDSALYLCASSLGTGFEPQHFGDGTRLSIL.

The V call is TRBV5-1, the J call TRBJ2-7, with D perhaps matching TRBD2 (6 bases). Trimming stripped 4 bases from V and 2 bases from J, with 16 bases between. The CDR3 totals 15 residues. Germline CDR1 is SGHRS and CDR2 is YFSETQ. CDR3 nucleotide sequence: TGCGCCAGCAGCCCCCTTAGCGGTAAAACCTACGAGCAGTACTTC. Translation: CASSPLSGKTYEQYF.

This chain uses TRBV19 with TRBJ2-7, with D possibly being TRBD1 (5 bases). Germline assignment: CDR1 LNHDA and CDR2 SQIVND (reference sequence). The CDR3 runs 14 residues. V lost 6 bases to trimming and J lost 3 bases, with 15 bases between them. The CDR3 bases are TGTGCCAGTAGGAACAGGTCTACGCTCTACGAGCAGTACTTC. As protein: CASRNRSTLYEQYF. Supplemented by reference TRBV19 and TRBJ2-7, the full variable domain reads DGGITQSPKYLFRKEGQNVTLSCEQNLNHDAMYWYRQDPGQGLRLIYYSQIVNDFQKGDIAEGYSVSREKKESFPLTVTSAQKNPTAFYLCASRNRSTLYEQYFGPGTRLTVT.

CDR3 in amino acids: CASSWGQNNEQFF. The CDR3 nucleotides read TGTGCCAGCAGCTGGGGACAGAACAATGAGCAGTTCTTC. The chain joins TRBV7-2 to TRBJ2-1, with TRBD1 identical over 7 bases. Trimming cost V 4 bases and J 5 bases; bases outside gene matches: 2. CDR1 and CDR2 from the germline V gene are SGHTA and FQGNSA. The CDR3 runs to 13 residues.